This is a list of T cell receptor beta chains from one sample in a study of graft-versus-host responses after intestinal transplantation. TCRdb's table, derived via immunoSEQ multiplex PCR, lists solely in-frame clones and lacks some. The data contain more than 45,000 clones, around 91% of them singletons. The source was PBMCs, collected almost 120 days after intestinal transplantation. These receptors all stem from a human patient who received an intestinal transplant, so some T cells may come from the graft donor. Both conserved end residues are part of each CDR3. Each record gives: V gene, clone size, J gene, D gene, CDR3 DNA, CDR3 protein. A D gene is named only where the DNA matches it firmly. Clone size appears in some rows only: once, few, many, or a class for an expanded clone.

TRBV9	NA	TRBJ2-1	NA	TGTGCCAGCAGCGTAACCGCGAGCTCCTACAATGAGCAGTTCTTC	CASSVTASSYNEQFF
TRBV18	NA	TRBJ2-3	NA	TGTGCCAGCTCAGTACACCTTGAGGCAGATACGCAGTATTTT	CASSVHLEADTQYF
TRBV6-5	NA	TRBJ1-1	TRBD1	TGTGCCAGCAGTTTGACAGGGACGATTAATACTGAAGCTTTCTTT	CASSLTGTINTEAFF
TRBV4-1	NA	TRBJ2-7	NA	TGCGCCAGCAGCCAAGATCATTACAGGGTATACGAGCAGTACTTC	CASSQDHYRVYEQYF
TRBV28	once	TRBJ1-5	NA	TGTGCCAGCAGTCCAGAGATTCGGACCCAGCATTTT	CASSPEIRTQHF
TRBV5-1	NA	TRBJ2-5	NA	TGCGCCAGCAGCTACATGACGGGGTCCCAAGAGACCCAGTACTTC	CASSYMTGSQETQYF
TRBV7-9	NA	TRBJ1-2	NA	TGTGCCAGCAGCTTAGAACAGTACTATGGCTACACCTTC	CASSLEQYYGYTF
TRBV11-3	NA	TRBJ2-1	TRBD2	TGTGCCAGCAGCCCGAGACTAGCGGGCCCCTACAATGAGCAGTTCTTC	CASSPRLAGPYNEQFF
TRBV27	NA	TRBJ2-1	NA	TGTGCCAGCAGTTTATATCATGATTATGAGCAGTTCTTC	CASSLYHDYEQFF
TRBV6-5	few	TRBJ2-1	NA	TGTGCCAGCAGTTACTCGTGGAATGAGCAGTTCTTC	CASSYSWNEQFF
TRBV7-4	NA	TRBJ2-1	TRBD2	TGTGCCAGCAGCTTACTGGCGGGGGGAAGGACCTACAATGAGCAGTTCTTC	CASSLLAGGRTYNEQFF
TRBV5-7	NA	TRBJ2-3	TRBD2	TGTGCCAGCAGCCCAGGACTAGCGGGGGCCCATTCGGGTGGGCAGTATTTT	CASSPGLAGAHSGGQYF
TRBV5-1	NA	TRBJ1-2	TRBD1	TGCGCCAGCAGCTTGGAGGGGACAGGGGCTGCCTATGGCTACACCTTC	CASSLEGTGAAYGYTF
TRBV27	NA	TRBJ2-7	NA	TGTGCCAGCAGTGGGGTCGACTCCTCCTACGAGCAGTACTTC	CASSGVDSSYEQYF
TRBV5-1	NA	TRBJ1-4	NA	TGCGCCAGCAGCTTGGCCGGCAGAGCTAATGAAAAACTGTTTTTT	CASSLAGRANEKLFF
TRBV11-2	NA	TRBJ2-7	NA	TGTGCCAGCAGCTTAGTGGTGGCCAACTACGAGCAGTACTTC	CASSLVVANYEQYF
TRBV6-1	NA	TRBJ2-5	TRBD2	TGTGCCAGCAGTGGGGGACTACTCCAAGAGACCCAGTACTTC	CASSGGLLQETQYF
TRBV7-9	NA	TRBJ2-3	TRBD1	TGTGCCAGCAGGACAGGGGACCCGGTTGATACGCAGTATTTT	CASRTGDPVDTQYF
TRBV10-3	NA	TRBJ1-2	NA	TGTGCCATCAGTGAGTCGAAGGGCTTAGGTGGCTACACCTTC	CAISESKGLGGYTF
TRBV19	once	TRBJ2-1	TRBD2	TGTGCCAGTACCCCGTGGGTTGGCGGGAGCTCCTACAATGAGCAGTTCTTC	CASTPWVGGSSYNEQFF
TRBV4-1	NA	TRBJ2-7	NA	TGCGCCAGCAGCGACCGGGACTCGGAGGGCTACGAGCAGTACTTC	CASSDRDSEGYEQYF
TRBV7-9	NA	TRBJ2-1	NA	TGTGCCAGCAGCTTACATTTGGACAGCTACAATGAGCAGTTCTTC	CASSLHLDSYNEQFF
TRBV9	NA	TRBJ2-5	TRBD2	TGTGCCAGCAGCGTCCTAGCGGACCAAGAGACCCAGTACTTC	CASSVLADQETQYF
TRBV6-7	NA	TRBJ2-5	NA	TGTGCCAGCAGTTACTCGAGCGGCGCCAAGAGGGCCCAGTACTTC	CASSYSSGAKRAQYF
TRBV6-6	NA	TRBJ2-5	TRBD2	TGTGCCAGCAGTTATGGCGGGGGGGCTAGAAAAGAGACCCAGTACTTC	CASSYGGGARKETQYF
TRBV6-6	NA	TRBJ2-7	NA	TGTGCCAGCAGCCGCGACAGCTACGAGCAGTACTTC	CASSRDSYEQYF
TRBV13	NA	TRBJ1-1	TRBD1	TGTGCCAGCAGCTTATTTGGGACAGGGTCGGGCACTGAAGCTTTCTTT	CASSLFGTGSGTEAFF
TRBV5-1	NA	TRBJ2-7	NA	TGCGCCAGCAGCCTGGGATGGGGCGAGCAGTACTTC	CASSLGWGEQYF
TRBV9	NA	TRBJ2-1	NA	TGTGCCAGCAGCGTAGAGGGTAGGAGCTCCTACAATGAGCAGTTCTTC	CASSVEGRSSYNEQFF
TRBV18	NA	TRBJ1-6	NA	TGTGCCAGCTCAAGATGGCCAGCAAATAATTCACCCCTCCACTTT	CASSRWPANNSPLHF
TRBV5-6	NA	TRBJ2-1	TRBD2	TGTGCCAGCAGCTCCCCCCTAGCGGGGGTTTACAATGAGCAGTTCTTC	CASSSPLAGVYNEQFF
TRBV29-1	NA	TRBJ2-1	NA	TGCAGCGGCGGAGGCGAGTGGGGTGAGCAGTTCTTC	CSGGGEWGEQFF
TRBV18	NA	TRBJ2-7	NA	TGTGCCAGCTCACCGGGACATTCCTACGAGCAGTACTTC	CASSPGHSYEQYF
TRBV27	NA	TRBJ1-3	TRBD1	TGTGCCAGCAGTCCGGACAGGCGTTCTGGAAACACCATATATTTT	CASSPDRRSGNTIYF
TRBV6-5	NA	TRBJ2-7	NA	TGTGCCAGCAGTTACTCGTCAGCGTCCTACGAGCAGTACTTC	CASSYSSASYEQYF
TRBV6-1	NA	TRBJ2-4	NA	TGTGCCAACACCCTGACCATTCAGTACTTC	CANTLTIQYF
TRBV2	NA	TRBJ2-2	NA	TGTGCCAGACCTGACAGAGTCACCGGGGAGCTGTTTTTT	CARPDRVTGELFF
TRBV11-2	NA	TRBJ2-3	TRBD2	TGTGCCACCCGGGGACTAGCGGGAATCACAGATACGCAGTATTTT	CATRGLAGITDTQYF
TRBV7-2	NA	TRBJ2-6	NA	TGTGCCAGCAGCCCACCCAGGGTATCAGGGGCCAACGTCCTGACTTTC	CASSPPRVSGANVLTF
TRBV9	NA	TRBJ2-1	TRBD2	TGTGCCAGCAGCGTAGCCCCTAGCGGGAGTTACAATGAGCAGTTCTTC	CASSVAPSGSYNEQFF
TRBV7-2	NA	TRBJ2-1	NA	TGTGCCAGCAGCTTAGTATTAGTTTACAATGAGCAGTTCTTC	CASSLVLVYNEQFF
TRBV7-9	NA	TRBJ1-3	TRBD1	TGTGCCAGCAGCCCACTGACAGGGACTGGAAACACCATATATTTT	CASSPLTGTGNTIYF
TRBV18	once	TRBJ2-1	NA	TGTGCCAGCTCACCGAGGCAGGGCGGCAATGAGCAGTTCTTC	CASSPRQGGNEQFF
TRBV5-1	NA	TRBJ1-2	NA	TGCGCCAGCAGCTTGAGGTTGAACTATGGCTACACCTTC	CASSLRLNYGYTF
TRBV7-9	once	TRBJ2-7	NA	TGTGCCAGCAGCCTGGGGACCTACTACGAGCAGTACTTC	CASSLGTYYEQYF
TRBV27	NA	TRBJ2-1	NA	TGTGCCAGCAGTTTATTCCAGGGAGACGAGCAGTTCTTC	CASSLFQGDEQFF
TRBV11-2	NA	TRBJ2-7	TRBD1	TGTGCCAGCACAGACAGGGCCTACGAGCAGTACTTC	CASTDRAYEQYF